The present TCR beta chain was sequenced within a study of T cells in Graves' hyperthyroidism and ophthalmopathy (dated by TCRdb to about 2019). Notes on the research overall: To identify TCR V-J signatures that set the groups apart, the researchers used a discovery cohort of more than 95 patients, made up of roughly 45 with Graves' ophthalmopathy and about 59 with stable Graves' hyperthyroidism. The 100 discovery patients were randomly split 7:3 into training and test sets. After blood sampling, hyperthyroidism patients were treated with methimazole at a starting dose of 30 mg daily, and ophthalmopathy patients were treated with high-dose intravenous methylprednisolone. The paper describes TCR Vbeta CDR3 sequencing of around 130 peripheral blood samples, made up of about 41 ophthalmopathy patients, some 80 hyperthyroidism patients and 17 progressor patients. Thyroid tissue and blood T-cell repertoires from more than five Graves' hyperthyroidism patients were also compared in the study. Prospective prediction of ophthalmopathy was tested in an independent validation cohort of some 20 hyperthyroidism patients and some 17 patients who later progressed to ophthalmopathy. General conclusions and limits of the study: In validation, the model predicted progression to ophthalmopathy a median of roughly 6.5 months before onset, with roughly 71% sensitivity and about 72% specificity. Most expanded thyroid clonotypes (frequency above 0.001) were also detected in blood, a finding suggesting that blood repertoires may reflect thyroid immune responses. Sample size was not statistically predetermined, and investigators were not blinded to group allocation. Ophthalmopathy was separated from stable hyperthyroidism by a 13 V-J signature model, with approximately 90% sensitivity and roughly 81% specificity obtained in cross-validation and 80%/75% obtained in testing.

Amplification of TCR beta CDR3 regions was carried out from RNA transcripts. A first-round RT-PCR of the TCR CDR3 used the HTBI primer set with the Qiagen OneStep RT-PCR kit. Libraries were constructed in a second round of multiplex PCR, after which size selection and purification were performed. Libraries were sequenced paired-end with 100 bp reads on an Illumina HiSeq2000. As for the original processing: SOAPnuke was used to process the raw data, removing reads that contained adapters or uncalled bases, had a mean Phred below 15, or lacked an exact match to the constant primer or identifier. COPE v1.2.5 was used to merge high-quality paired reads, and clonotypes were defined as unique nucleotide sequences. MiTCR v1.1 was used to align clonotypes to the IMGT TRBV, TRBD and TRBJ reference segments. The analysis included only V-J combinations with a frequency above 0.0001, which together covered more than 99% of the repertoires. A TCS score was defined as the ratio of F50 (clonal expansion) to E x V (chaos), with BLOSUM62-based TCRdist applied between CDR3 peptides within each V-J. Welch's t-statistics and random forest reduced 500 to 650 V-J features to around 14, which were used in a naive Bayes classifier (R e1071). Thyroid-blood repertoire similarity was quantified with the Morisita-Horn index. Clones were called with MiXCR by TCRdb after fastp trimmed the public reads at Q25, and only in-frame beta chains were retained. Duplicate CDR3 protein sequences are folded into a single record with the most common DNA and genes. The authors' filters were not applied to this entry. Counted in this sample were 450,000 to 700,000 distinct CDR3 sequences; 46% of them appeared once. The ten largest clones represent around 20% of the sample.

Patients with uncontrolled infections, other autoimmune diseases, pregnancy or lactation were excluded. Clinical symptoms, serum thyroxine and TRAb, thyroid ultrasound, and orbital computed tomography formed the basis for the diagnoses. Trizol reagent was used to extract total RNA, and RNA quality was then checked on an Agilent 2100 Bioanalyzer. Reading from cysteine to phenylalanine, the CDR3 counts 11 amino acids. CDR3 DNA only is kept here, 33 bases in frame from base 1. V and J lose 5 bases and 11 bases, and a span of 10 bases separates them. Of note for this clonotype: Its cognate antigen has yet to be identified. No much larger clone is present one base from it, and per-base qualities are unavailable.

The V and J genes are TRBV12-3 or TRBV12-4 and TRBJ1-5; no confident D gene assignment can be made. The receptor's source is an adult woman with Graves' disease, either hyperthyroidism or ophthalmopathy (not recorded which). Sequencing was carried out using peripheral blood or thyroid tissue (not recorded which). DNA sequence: TGTGCCAGCAGTCCCGATCGGTCCCAGCATTTT. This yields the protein CASSPDRSQHF.